This T cell receptor (beta chain) was identified in a study of T cell repertoires in cytomegalovirus infection. The table lists this clonotype with a few counts. Its antigen remains unknown. TCRdb re-analysed the reads in MiXCR, keeping a single row per CDR3 protein. Of some 500,000 distinct CDR3 sequences in the sample, approximately 40% were seen once. The CDR3 spans 15 residues. Per the germline V gene, CDR1 is SGHTA and CDR2 is FQGNSA. With 2 bases removed from V and 0 bases from J, the gap between germline ends came to 8 bases. This chain joins TRBV7-2 and TRBJ1-3; no clear D. Sequences were derived from cultured PBMCs, sampled from culture after CMV antigen stimulation. The sequence came from a human donor in good health (CMV status not recorded). Some clones in this sample may be carry-over from other donors' samples. CDR3 nucleotide sequence: TGTGCCAGCAGCTTAAACTTCTTCTCTGGAAACACCATATATTTT. This codes for CASSLNFFSGNTIYF.